This entry features one T cell receptor (beta chain) sequence. The target antigen is unknown. Assay used: immunoSEQ multiplex PCR; TCRdb lists only in-frame clones, some missing. The sample gives tens of thousands of clones, over 75% of which show up once; approximately 6% is in the top ten. The sample comes from a study of identifying expanded T cells in peripheral blood. Findings and caveats of the study: Variance in clone template counts between roughly two-week samples significantly increased with total template count across all healthy donors. Differentially abundant clones: around 1.2 between replicates, roughly 16 at approximately 14 days, less than 20 at four.

What was sequenced was blood. The sequence was collected from a person between 18 and 75 years old in good health.

The CDR3 bases are TGTGCCAGCTCACCCTTCGAGGCCAATGAAAAACTGTTTTTT. This codes for CASSPFEANEKLFF. The rearrangement uses TRBV18 and TRBJ1-4; D is ambiguous. V gave up 3 bases and J gave up 5 bases, with 10 bases separating them. The CDR3 is made up of 14 amino acids. In germline, CDR1 is KGHSH, CDR2 LQKENI. Combining the CDR3 with reference TRBV18 and TRBJ1-4 gives the whole variable domain NAGVMQNPRHLVRRRGQEARLRCSPMKGHSHVYWYRQLPEEGLKFMVYLQKENIIDESGMPKERFSAEFPKEGPSILRIQQVVRGDSAAYFCASSPFEANEKLFFGSGTQLSVL.